This TCR beta chain was sequenced in a study of T cells in Graves' hyperthyroidism and ophthalmopathy. Findings and caveats of the study: Clonotypes that were expanded in thyroid above 0.001 mostly appeared in blood too.

Per the germline V gene, CDR1 is SGHVS and CDR2 is FNYEAQ. The ends were cut back, 4 bases at V and 5 bases at J, with 12 bases in the middle. CDR3 length: 14 amino acids. Uncontrolled infection, other autoimmune disease, pregnancy or lactation barred patients from enrollment. Diagnosing involved the use of clinical symptoms, serum thyroxine and TRAb, thyroid ultrasound and orbital computed tomography. With respect to this clonotype: Its specificity is unknown.

The TCR beta CDR3 regions underwent amplification using RNA transcripts as the source. TCR CDR3 underwent first-round RT-PCR with the HTBI primer set. TCRdb independently ran MiXCR on the multiplex PCR reads; one entry per CDR3 protein. Found here are about 590,000 distinct CDR3 sequences, 15% to 18% of them singletons; the top ten hold around 6.6%. The receptor was isolated from a woman under 40 with Graves' hyperthyroidism. The sample comprised blood. The chain joins TRBV7-6 to TRBJ2-1; a weak D match, TRBD2 (5 bases). The CDR3 spells CASSSTGNHNEQFF. The CDR3, as DNA: TGTGCCAGCAGCTCGACCGGGAACCACAATGAGCAGTTCTTC.